The 30 T cell receptor beta chains given below trace back to one sample, sequenced in a study of Ad26.COV2.S vaccination and SARS-CoV-2 variants. Treatment here: over 15 received Ad26.COV2.S at low or high dose, single or two shots; 5 received placebo; per-sample allocation not given. Sample collection was performed on day 63 after the first vaccine or placebo injection. Sequenced by immunoSEQ multiplex PCR; TCRdb stores in-frame clones only, minus some. Of some 520,000 clones in the sample, 87% were seen once. The sample here was peripheral blood, taken in a trial of Ad26.COV2.S vaccine versus placebo. These receptors originate from a person between 18 and 60 years old who received the Ad26.COV2.S COVID-19 vaccine or a placebo.

The gene calls are TRBV7-9 and TRBJ2-1, with D maybe TRBD2 (6 bases). The CDR3 is 15 residues long. Germline lookup yields CDR1 SEHNR and CDR2 FQNEAQ (reference sequence). Trimming took off 6 bases at V and 0 bases at J, with 12 bases between the two ends. CDR3 protein: CASRSSSVSYNEQFF. CDR3 DNA sequence: TGTGCCAGCAGATCCTCTAGCGTCTCCTACAATGAGCAGTTCTTC. Together with reference TRBV7-9 and TRBJ2-1, the CDR3 gives the full variable domain: DTGVSQNPRHKITKRGQNVTFRCDPISEHNRLYWYRQTLGQGPEFLTYFQNEAQLEKSRLLSDRFSAERPKGSFSTLEIQRTEQGDSAMYLCASRSSSVSYNEQFFGPGTRLTVL.

This sequence joins TRBV2 and TRBJ1-1; D is ambiguous. This CDR3 is built from 14 residues. V shed 3 bases and J shed 8 bases, with 16 bases lying between them. Germline loops: CDR1 SNHLY, CDR2 FYNNEI. CDR3 amino acids: CASSDLGPRTEAFF. In DNA form, the CDR3 reads TGTGCCAGCAGTGATTTGGGTCCCCGAACAGAAGCTTTCTTT. The variable domain in full, with the rest retrieved from reference TRBV2 and TRBJ1-1, is EPEVTQTPSHQVTQMGQEVILRCVPISNHLYFYWYRQILGQKVEFLVSFYNNEISEKSEIFDDQFSVERPDGSNFTLKIRSTKLEDSAMYFCASSDLGPRTEAFFGQGTRLTVV.

Details on this clone: Additional DNA sequences in this sample encode the identical CDR3. The chain recombines TRBV9 with TRBJ2-3; D not certain. CDR1 and CDR2 (germline): SGDLS, YYNGEE. Trimming left V 0 bases short and J 0 bases short, with 5 bases between. The CDR3 spans 14 residues. In DNA form, the CDR3 reads TGTGCCAGCAGCGTAGGACCAAGCACAGATACGCAGTATTTT. Its protein product is CASSVGPSTDTQYF.

The chain couples TRBV5-1 to TRBJ1-5; D gene unclear. This CDR3 is built from 15 residues. V lost 0 bases and J lost 0, with 7 bases in between. The germline V gene has CDR1 SGHRS and CDR2 YFSETQ. The CDR3 loop reads CASSLEGYSNQPQHF. CDR3 nucleotide sequence: TGCGCCAGCAGCTTGGAGGGATATAGCAATCAGCCCCAGCATTTT.

In this sample, this clone turned up a few times. The chain recombines TRBV7-9 with TRBJ1-2; TRBD1 matches 8 bases. The germline V gene has CDR1 SEHNR and CDR2 FQNEAQ (reference sequence). The V and J ends lost 5 bases and 6 bases, in that order; junction bases with no gene match: 11. CDR3 size: 15 residues. The CDR3 is CASSPTGAPVDGYTF. In DNA form, the CDR3 reads TGTGCCAGCAGCCCGACAGGGGCCCCCGTTGATGGCTACACCTTC.

The chain has TRBV27 and TRBJ2-3; TRBD2 matches at 9 bases. In germline, CDR1 is MNHEY, CDR2 SMNVEV (reference sequence). The CDR3 is made up of 16 amino acids. Trimming removed 1 base from V and 1 base from J; junction bases left unmatched: 3. The CDR3 region is CASSLLTSGRTDTQYF. CDR3 nucleotides: TGTGCCAGCAGTTTATTAACTAGCGGGCGCACAGATACGCAGTATTTT.

The chain has TRBV24-1 and TRBJ1-2; 8 bases agree with TRBD1. The CDR3 has 21 residues. Germline V gene data show CDR1 as KGHDR and CDR2 as SFDVKD. V trimming: 0 bases; J trimming: 7 bases; junction bases outside the gene matches: 24. CDR3 in DNA: TGTGCCACCAGTGATTTGCCCCTGCCCGTGGGACAGGCCTCACCTTGGATTGGCTACACCTTC. Translating it yields CATSDLPLPVGQASPWIGYTF.

J is TRBJ2-7 and V is TRBV6-6; TRBD2 matches at 8 bases. V was pared by 6 bases and J by 2 bases, with 9 bases of the junction left unmatched. The CDR3 loop spans 15 amino acids. Germline CDR1 reads MNHNY; CDR2 reads SVGAGI (reference sequence). Here the CDR3 DNA reads TGTGCCAGCAGACTACCGTCCGGGAGGGCCTACGAGCAGTACTTC. Translation gives CASRLPSGRAYEQYF.

This clone has a single count. This sequence joins TRBV30 and TRBJ2-7; no firm D call. Germline-derived CDR1 and CDR2 are GTSNPN and SVGIG (reference sequence). The CDR3 consists of 10 residues. V was trimmed by 2 bases and J by 12 bases, leaving 11 bases between them. The CDR3 DNA reads TGTGCCTGGAGTCCACCCGGTCCGTACTTC. This encodes CAWSPPGPYF.

The chain employs TRBV6-6 and TRBJ1-3, with unresolved D. CDR3 length equals 14 residues. V shed 4 bases and J shed 2 bases, with 9 bases lying between them. Germline V gene data show CDR1 as MNHNY and CDR2 as SVGAGI (reference sequence). The CDR3 here is CASSWQSPGNTIYF. CDR3 sequence (DNA): TGTGCCAGCAGTTGGCAGTCCCCTGGAAACACCATATATTTT.

The gene calls are TRBV28 and TRBJ2-7, with TRBD1 as a possible D gene (6 bases). Germline values: CDR1 MDHEN, CDR2 SYDVKM. This CDR3 has 14 residues. The V end lost 7 bases, the J end lost 0 bases, and 13 bases lay between the germline ends. CDR3 DNA: TGTGCCAGCATCCAGGGGTTTAACTCCTACGAGCAGTACTTC. This codes for CASIQGFNSYEQYF.

The gene calls are TRBV7-2 and TRBJ1-2; D not resolved. The V and J ends lost 0 bases and 4 bases respectively, with 12 bases between them. The CDR3 covers 15 residues. In germline, CDR1 is SGHTA, CDR2 FQGNSA. The CDR3 sequence is CASSLAIRAFYGYTF. CDR3 coding DNA: TGTGCCAGCAGCTTAGCGATCAGAGCTTTCTATGGCTACACCTTC.

This clone was observed a few times. The chain couples TRBV6-5 to TRBJ1-2; D remains unclear. V lost 8 bases, J lost 3 bases, and 7 bases lay in between. Germline values: CDR1 MNHEY, CDR2 SVGAGI. The CDR3 runs 11 residues. The CDR3 here is CASGQHYGYTF. The CDR3 nucleotides read TGTGCCAGCGGGCAACACTATGGCTACACCTTC.

The chain joins TRBV19 to TRBJ1-5; D call uncertain. The CDR3 loop spans 15 amino acids. The V gene lost 1 base and the J gene lost 10 bases, with 17 bases spanning the gap. CDR1 and CDR2 from the germline V gene are LNHDA and SQIVND (reference sequence). As DNA, the CDR3 is TGTGCCAGTAGTATAGGATCCGGGTCCGCAACACCCCAGCATTTT. Protein: CASSIGSGSATPQHF.

This chain joins TRBV7-9 and TRBJ1-1, with D possibly TRBD1 on 5 matching bases. The V end was cut by 3 bases, the J end by 2 bases, with 7 bases between. There are 13 residues in the CDR3. Germline assignment: CDR1 SEHNR and CDR2 FQNEAQ (reference sequence). The CDR3 nucleotides are TGTGCCAGCAGCTTGACAGATAACACTGAAGCTTTCTTT. It codes for CASSLTDNTEAFF.

Points on this clone: The sample has other DNA sequences that encode this CDR3 too. The V call is TRBV7-9, the J call TRBJ2-7, with D maybe TRBD1 (5 bases). The CDR3 is 14 residues long. V lost 2 bases and J 2 bases, leaving 10 bases between the germline ends. The germline V gene encodes CDR1 SEHNR and CDR2 FQNEAQ (reference sequence). Here the CDR3 reads CASSLSPGPYEQYF. The CDR3 bases are TGTGCCAGCAGCTTATCTCCAGGGCCCTACGAGCAGTACTTC. Combining the CDR3 with reference TRBV7-9 and TRBJ2-7 gives the whole variable domain DTGVSQNPRHKITKRGQNVTFRCDPISEHNRLYWYRQTLGQGPEFLTYFQNEAQLEKSRLLSDRFSAERPKGSFSTLEIQRTEQGDSAMYLCASSLSPGPYEQYFGPGTRLTVT.

V and J are TRBV2 and TRBJ2-7; 8 bases align to TRBD1. Germline CDR1 is SNHLY and CDR2 is FYNNEI. V lost 6 bases to trimming and J lost 2 bases; unmatched junction nucleotides: 9. The CDR3 runs 15 residues. The CDR3 region is CASSEPGQAAYEQYF. In DNA form, the CDR3 reads TGTGCCAGCAGCGAACCGGGACAGGCCGCCTACGAGCAGTACTTC.

The chain uses TRBV7-9 and TRBJ2-7; D gene uncertain. The germline V and J ends were trimmed by 1 base and 5 bases, with 9 bases remaining between them. The CDR3 runs 13 residues. Germline assignment: CDR1 SEHNR and CDR2 FQNEAQ (reference sequence). CDR3 DNA sequence: TGTGCCAGCAGCTTAGGGGGTAGGGACGAGCAGTACTTC. Encoded protein: CASSLGGRDEQYF.

The V and J genes are TRBV2 and TRBJ2-2, with TRBD1 identical over 7 bases. Per the germline V gene, CDR1 is SNHLY and CDR2 is FYNNEI. Trimming removed 7 bases from V and 8 bases from J; junction bases left unmatched: 10. This CDR3 spans 14 amino acids. CDR3 coding DNA: TGTGCCAGCAATCTCCGGGACAGAATTGGGGAGCTGTTTTTT. This encodes CASNLRDRIGELFF.

The rearrangement joins TRBV27 to TRBJ2-2; 8 nucleotides align to TRBD2. This CDR3 is built from 16 residues. Germline CDR1 and CDR2: MNHEY and SMNVEV (reference sequence). V was pared by 6 bases and J by 2 bases, with 8 bases of the junction left unmatched. DNA for the CDR3: TGTGCCAGCAGCATTACTAGCGGTCGCAACACCGGGGAGCTGTTTTTT. Its translation is CASSITSGRNTGELFF.

This chain links TRBV3-1 (or the pseudogene TRBV3-2) with TRBJ2-5; either TRBD1 or TRBD2 may supply D (5 bases each). The ends were cut back, 4 bases at V and 2 bases at J, with 14 bases in the middle. The CDR3 extends over 15 amino acids. Germline V lookup: CDR1 LGHDT, CDR2 YNNKEL (reference sequence). The CDR3: CASSPSRGSQETQYF. In DNA, the CDR3 is TGTGCCAGCAGCCCCAGCCGGGGCAGTCAAGAGACCCAGTACTTC.

The chain carries TRBV4-3 and TRBJ1-6, with D unclear. CDR1 and CDR2 (germline): LGHNA, YSLEER. Trimming took off 0 bases at V and 10 bases at J, with 13 bases between the two ends. The CDR3 covers 15 residues. As DNA, the CDR3 is TGCGCCAGCAGCCAAGATTTGGCTGAAGGGTCACCCCTCCACTTT. Residues: CASSQDLAEGSPLHF.

The rearrangement uses TRBV30 and TRBJ1-2, with D possibly TRBD1 on 6 matching bases. The V end lost 4 bases, the J end lost 5 bases, and 17 bases lay between the germline ends. Germline CDR1 is GTSNPN and CDR2 is SVGIG (reference sequence). The CDR3 sequence is 14 residues long. CDR3 sequence (DNA): TGTGCCTGGACCGGGGGGCCGACGGCGTATGGCTACACCTTC. Its translation: CAWTGGPTAYGYTF. Variable domain in full (rest from reference TRBV30 and TRBJ1-2): SQTIHQWPATLVQPVGSPLSLECTVEGTSNPNLYWYRQAAGRGLQLLFYSVGIGQISSEVPQNLSASRPQDRQFILSSKKLLLSDSGFYLCAWTGGPTAYGYTFGSGTRLTVV.

The chain links TRBV6-2 or TRBV6-3 to TRBJ2-1, with 13 bases matching TRBD2. Germline V gene lookup returns CDR1 MNHEY and CDR2 SVGEGT. This CDR3 is built from 20 residues. V trimming: 0 bases; J trimming: 4 bases; junction bases outside the gene matches: 12. CDR3: CASSYSGLAGEGRGYNEQFF. DNA for the CDR3: TGTGCCAGCAGTTACTCAGGACTAGCGGGAGAAGGACGTGGGTACAATGAGCAGTTCTTC.

This clone was seen ten or more times. The chain is built from TRBV5-1 and TRBJ2-7; TRBD1 might be the D (5 bases). V was cut by 4 bases and J by 2 bases, with 16 bases left in between. The CDR3 is 15 residues long. Per the germline V gene, CDR1 is SGHRS and CDR2 is YFSETQ. This CDR3 reads CASSETGARAYEQYF. CDR3 DNA sequence: TGCGCCAGCAGCGAAACAGGTGCTCGTGCCTACGAGCAGTACTTC.

The chain employs TRBV9 and TRBJ1-1; D is undetermined. V shed 4 bases and J shed 5 bases, with 15 bases lying between them. The CDR3 sequence is 14 residues long. Germline CDR1 reads SGDLS; CDR2 reads YYNGEE. CDR3 in DNA: TGTGCCAGCAGCACGGGCCCCGGGCCAACTGAAGCTTTCTTT. It is translated as CASSTGPGPTEAFF.

This chain uses TRBV4-2 with TRBJ2-7; 11 bases agree with TRBD1. The germline V gene encodes CDR1 LGHNA and CDR2 YNFKEQ. This CDR3 has 15 residues. Trimming at V came to 4 bases and at J to 3 bases, leaving 5 bases not matched to a gene. CDR3 sequence: CASSPQGQGVYEQYF. DNA for the CDR3: TGTGCCAGCAGCCCTCAGGGACAGGGGGTCTACGAGCAGTACTTC.

The chain employs TRBV10-3 and TRBJ2-7; 12 bases are shared with TRBD2. The CDR3 is 16 amino acids. CDR1 and CDR2 (germline): ENHRY, SYGVKD. The junction had 10 bases not matched to a gene; V was cut back by 10 bases and J by 0 bases. The CDR3: CATLAGGPQLSYEQYF. Here the CDR3 DNA reads TGTGCCACTCTAGCGGGAGGGCCGCAACTCTCCTACGAGCAGTACTTC.

This clone was detected only once. This chain connects TRBV6-5 to TRBJ2-7; 7 bases line up with TRBD2. Looked up from germline, CDR1 is MNHEY and CDR2 is SVGAGI. The V gene end was trimmed by 6 bases and the J gene end by 1 base; junction bases not matched to a gene: 9. The CDR3 totals 15 residues. This chain's CDR3 is CASRTPGRVSYEQYF. The CDR3 DNA reads TGTGCCAGCAGGACTCCGGGGAGGGTGTCCTACGAGCAGTACTTC.

The chain employs TRBV5-4 and TRBJ2-1; 11 bases align to TRBD2. CDR3 length equals 16 residues. The V segment lost 4 bases and the J segment 9 bases; nucleotides outside the gene matches: 12. Germline lookup yields CDR1 SGHNT and CDR2 YYREEE (reference sequence). The DNA for the CDR3 is TGTGCCAGCAGCCCGGGGACTAGCGGCCTTCAGGGTGAGCAGTTCTTC. This encodes CASSPGTSGLQGEQFF. Filled out from reference TRBV5-4 and TRBJ2-1, the complete variable domain reads ETGVTQSPTHLIKTRGQQVTLRCSSQSGHNTVSWYQQALGQGPQFIFQYYREEENGRGNFPPRFSGLQFPNYSSELNVNALELDDSALYLCASSPGTSGLQGEQFFGPGTRLTVL.